This TCR beta chain was sequenced in a study of beta chain features in type 1 diabetes. Details on this clone: Its antigen is unidentified.

Trimming pared 2 bases from V and 0 bases from J, leaving 7 bases between. The length of the CDR3 is 14 residues. CDR1 MNHNS and CDR2 SASEGT come from the germline V gene. Findings and caveats of the study: HLA effects on TCRB rearrangement stayed unresolved here.

Since all of the isolated RNA was reverse transcribed, expressed TCRB transcripts were what got sequenced. Roughly 3.5 million reads per sample on average were obtained from naive, central memory and regulatory T cell samples. Clones were read by immunoSEQ multiplex PCR, and TCRdb kept only the in-frame ones, dropping some. The sample contains under 300,000 clones, approximately 8% of which appear only once. The rearrangement links TRBV6-1 to TRBJ1-1; unclear D gene. The receptor's source is a woman younger than 35 in good health. Input material: central memory CD4+ T cells from blood. The CDR3 coding sequence is TGTGCCAGCAGTGAACGTTTCATGAACACTGAAGCTTTCTTT. Translating it yields CASSERFMNTEAFF.